Presented here are 19 T cell receptor beta chains from one specimen sequenced in a study of T cells in Graves' hyperthyroidism and ophthalmopathy. The CDR3 regions of TCR beta were amplified from RNA transcripts. First-round RT-PCR of the TCR CDR3 relied on the HTBI primer set. TCRdb passed the multiplex PCR reads through MiXCR, listing each CDR3 protein once. The sample has some 740,000 distinct CDR3 sequences, 14% seen once. Sequences were obtained from blood. The receptors were gathered from a woman younger than 35 with Graves' hyperthyroidism.

This clonotype came up many times. The gene calls are TRBV5-1 and TRBJ2-7; D gene ambiguous. The V and J ends lost 0 bases and 5 bases respectively, with 18 bases between them. This CDR3 contains 16 residues. Germline CDR1 SGHRS, CDR2 YFSETQ. CDR3: CASSLGNLANWDEQYF. The CDR3 DNA follows: TGCGCCAGCAGCTTGGGAAATTTGGCTAACTGGGACGAGCAGTACTTC.

This clonotype was recorded many times. This rearrangement joins TRBV7-2 to TRBJ2-3; D ambiguous. Germline V gene sequence: CDR1 SGHTA, CDR2 FQGNSA. CDR3 size: 14 residues. V was cut by 2 bases and J by 2 bases, with 8 bases left in between. Here the CDR3 DNA reads TGTGCCAGCAGCTTACTGGGCTACACAGATACGCAGTATTTT. Translating it yields CASSLLGYTDTQYF.

This clonotype has at least ten counts. The chain recombines TRBV20-1 with TRBJ2-7; tentatively, D is TRBD2 (5 bases). This CDR3 is built from 13 residues. The germline gives CDR1 DFQATT, CDR2 SNEGSKA (reference sequence). Trimming removed 3 bases at V and 3 bases at J, with 12 bases between. The CDR3 spells CSARRGFVYEQYF. CDR3 bases: TGCAGTGCTAGGAGAGGGTTCGTCTACGAGCAGTACTTC.

The chain links TRBV29-1 to TRBJ2-6; no clear D. The CDR3 contains 13 residues. With 3 bases removed from V and 4 bases from J, the gap between germline ends came to 7 bases. From germline, CDR1 is SQVTM and CDR2 ANQGSEA. CDR3 amino acids: CSVDPPGANVLTF. The DNA for the CDR3 is TGCAGCGTTGATCCCCCAGGGGCCAACGTCCTGACTTTC.

Many counts were recorded for this clonotype. Here the CDR3 DNA reads TGTGCCAGCGCCCGAGGGACAGTGGGGATCTACGAGCAGTACTTC. Its translation: CASARGTVGIYEQYF. This rearrangement joins TRBV19 to TRBJ2-7; 7 nucleotides align to TRBD1. Germline-derived CDR1 and CDR2 are LNHDA and SQIVND (reference sequence). This CDR3 region has 15 residues. Trimming at V came to 9 bases and at J to 3 bases, leaving 14 bases not matched to a gene.

There are a few counts of this clonotype. The J gene is TRBJ2-7, the V gene TRBV5-1; 8 nucleotides align to TRBD1. CDR3 size: 16 residues. Germline assignment: CDR1 SGHRS and CDR2 YFSETQ. V dropped 0 bases and J dropped 6; count of bases not matched to a gene: 11. The CDR3 sequence is CASSLVPDRATTEQYF. In DNA, the CDR3 is TGCGCCAGCAGCTTGGTCCCGGACAGGGCTACTACCGAGCAGTACTTC.

To note about this clonotype: A read error may be the cause here, since a much bigger clone is one base away. This CDR3 fails to terminate in the conserved phenylalanine or tryptophan, so it likely reflects a read error. The CDR3 DNA reads as TGTGCCAGCAACGTATCCCGGACTAGCGGTTACAATGAGCAGTTCTCC. It yields the protein CASNVSRTSGYNEQFS. V and J are TRBV9 and TRBJ2-1, with 10 bases identical to TRBD2. The CDR3 is 16 residues long. Germline CDR1 is SGDLS and CDR2 is YYNGEE.

The V gene is TRBV4-2, the J gene TRBJ2-1; 10 nucleotides match TRBD2. Germline assignment: CDR1 LGHNA and CDR2 YNFKEQ. The V segment lost 2 bases and the J segment 8 bases; nucleotides outside the gene matches: 9. This CDR3 has 16 residues. The CDR3 DNA sequence: TGTGCCAGCAGCCAAAGGCTCTCTAGCGGGAGACATGAGCAGTTCTTC. Its protein is CASSQRLSSGRHEQFF.

This clonotype was counted many times. J is TRBJ2-2 and V is TRBV7-9; 7 bases fit TRBD2. The length of the CDR3 is 16 residues. With V trimmed by 3 bases and J by 4 bases, 8 bases remained unmatched. CDR1 is SEHNR, CDR2 FQNEAQ, per germline (reference sequence). The CDR3 nucleotides are TGTGCCAGCAGCTTTTTGCGGGAGTGGAGCACCGGGGAGCTGTTTTTT. Protein: CASSFLREWSTGELFF.

The chain recombines TRBV18 with TRBJ1-5; D not certain. Trimming pared 8 bases from V and 3 bases from J, leaving 11 bases between. Germline V gene sequence: CDR1 KGHSH, CDR2 LQKENI. The length of the CDR3 is 13 residues. CDR3 bases: TGTGCCAGCCCACTAGGTAACAATCAGCCCCAGCATTTT. Its protein is CASPLGNNQPQHF.

This clonotype has just a few counts. The chain employs TRBV5-5 and TRBJ2-7, with no clear D. CDR1 and CDR2 (germline): SGHKS, YYEKEE (reference sequence). Between the trimmed V and J ends, which lost 0 bases and 10 bases, there was a span of 14 bases. This CDR3 is built from 13 residues. Here the CDR3 DNA reads TGTGCCAGCAGCTTGGTTTTGTCCATAGATCAGTACTTC. Translating it yields CASSLVLSIDQYF.

The gene calls are TRBV20-1 and TRBJ2-7, with TRBD2 as a possible D gene (5 bases). Germline V gene lookup returns CDR1 DFQATT and CDR2 SNEGSKA (reference sequence). Trimming took 3 bases from V and 2 from J, leaving 8 bases between them. The CDR3 length is 12 residues. The CDR3 DNA follows: TGCAGTGCTAGGGAGGACGCCTACGAGCAGTACTTC. This sequence encodes CSAREDAYEQYF.

The chain joins TRBV4-1 to TRBJ1-5; D call uncertain. Trimming removed 1 base at V and 3 bases at J, with 22 bases between. The CDR3 totals 19 residues. Germline V gene sequence: CDR1 MGHRA, CDR2 YSYEKL. As DNA, the CDR3 is TGCGCCAGCAGCCAAGGGAAGTTAGGAGTCCCTACGAACAATCAGCCCCAGCATTTT. This translates into CASSQGKLGVPTNNQPQHF.

This clonotype was seen ten or more times. This sequence joins TRBV7-2 and TRBJ2-2; D is uncertain. This CDR3 is 13 amino acids long. V was shortened by 4 bases and J by 4 bases, with 7 bases between the two germline ends. Germline V gene data show CDR1 as SGHTA and CDR2 as FQGNSA. CDR3 DNA sequence: TGTGCCAGCAGCTCGTGGTTCACCGGGGAGCTGTTTTTT. It codes for CASSSWFTGELFF.

This clonotype was seen at least ten times. The chain joins TRBV3-1 to TRBJ1-6, with unresolved D. The CDR3 consists of 16 residues. Germline V gene lookup returns CDR1 LGHDT and CDR2 YNNKEL (reference sequence). Trimming took off 3 bases at V and 4 bases at J, with 13 bases between the two ends. Here the CDR3 reads CASSHSGPSYNSPLHF. In DNA, the CDR3 is TGTGCCAGCAGCCATTCGGGTCCCTCTTATAATTCACCCCTCCACTTT.

This clonotype was seen many times. The J gene is TRBJ1-1, the V gene TRBV18, with a tentative D call TRBD1 (6 bases). Per germline, CDR1 KGHSH and CDR2 LQKENI. There are 15 residues in the CDR3. The V and J ends lost 3 bases and 1 base respectively, with 12 bases between them. The CDR3 reads CASSPLPDRNTEAFF. CDR3 nucleotide sequence: TGTGCCAGCTCACCTTTGCCGGACAGGAACACTGAAGCTTTCTTT.

This clonotype was detected only a few times. The J gene is TRBJ2-4, the V gene TRBV7-2; D is undetermined. Germline CDR1 reads SGHTA; CDR2 reads FQGNSA. CDR3 length equals 14 residues. Trimming removed 8 bases from V and 1 base from J, with 12 bases in between. The CDR3 region is CASSSSPAKNIQYF. The CDR3 nucleotides read TGTGCCAGCTCCAGCTCCCCGGCCAAAAACATTCAGTACTTC.

This clonotype has just a few counts. The chain is built from TRBV29-1 and TRBJ2-3; TRBD1 matches at 7 bases. Germline V CDR1 and CDR2: SQVTM, ANQGSEA. J gave up 0 bases and V 3 bases, and 0 bases lay outside the gene matches. This CDR3 contains 13 residues. Written as DNA, the CDR3 is TGCAGCGTTGAGACAGGGAGCACAGATACGCAGTATTTT. This gives the protein CSVETGSTDTQYF.

This clonotype was seen more than once but under ten times. The rearrangement links TRBV30 to TRBJ1-1; D possibly corresponds to TRBD1 (5 bases). Germline-derived CDR1 and CDR2 are GTSNPN and SVGIG (reference sequence). Trimming cost V 0 bases and J 10 bases, with 9 bases left between them. The CDR3 is made up of 11 amino acids. The CDR3 DNA sequence: TGTGCCTGGAGTGTAGGGGTTGGAGCTTTCTTT. This gives the protein CAWSVGVGAFF.